Following are 29 T cell receptor beta chains from one sample sequenced in a study of T cells in Graves' hyperthyroidism and ophthalmopathy. Regions amplified from RNA transcripts were the TCR beta CDR3 regions. TCR CDR3 underwent first-round RT-PCR with the HTBI primer set. MiXCR, run by TCRdb on the multiplex PCR reads, gives a single entry per CDR3 protein. The data show around 250,000 distinct CDR3 sequences, with 13% to 15% seen just once and less than 15% held by the top ten. The material sequenced was blood. The receptors stem from a woman aged 35 to 49 with Graves' hyperthyroidism that later progressed to Graves' ophthalmopathy.

The V call is TRBV5-5, the J call TRBJ2-1, with TRBD2 matching 13 bases. Germline assignment: CDR1 SGHKS and CDR2 YYEKEE (reference sequence). The CDR3 consists of 14 residues. With 4 bases clipped from V and 9 bases from J, the junction kept 4 bases outside the gene matches. CDR3 region: CASSDGLAGVEQFF. CDR3 nucleotides: TGTGCCAGCAGCGATGGACTAGCGGGAGTTGAGCAGTTCTTC. The complete variable domain, with remaining parts taken from reference TRBV5-5 and TRBJ2-1, reads DAGVTQSPTHLIKTRGQQVTLRCSPISGHKSVSWYQQVLGQGPQFIFQYYEKEERGRGNFPDRFSARQFPNYSSELNVNALLLGDSALYLCASSDGLAGVEQFFGPGTRLTVL.

This clonotype has ten or more counts. V and J are TRBV29-1 and TRBJ2-7; 10 positions match TRBD2. The CDR3 has 15 amino acids. V lost 3 bases, J lost 0 bases, and 5 bases stayed unmatched. CDR1 SQVTM and CDR2 ANQGSEA come from the germline V gene. The CDR3 DNA is TGCAGCGTTGAGGGGACTAGCGAAGCCTCCTACGAGCAGTACTTC. This codes for CSVEGTSEASYEQYF.

This clonotype was observed at least ten times. This chain links TRBV29-1 with TRBJ2-1, with D possibly called TRBD1 or TRBD2 (5 bases each). Trimming took off 3 bases at V and 7 bases at J, with 16 bases between the two ends. CDR3 size: 14 residues. Germline-derived CDR1 and CDR2 are SQVTM and ANQGSEA. CDR3 bases: TGCAGCGTTGACGGGACCTCATATGGGAATGAGCAGTTCTTC. The encoded protein is CSVDGTSYGNEQFF.

A few counts support this clonotype. The gene calls are TRBV9 and TRBJ2-1; D is unclear. Trimming removed 1 base from V and 9 bases from J, with 8 bases in between. The germline CDR1 and CDR2 sequences are SGDLS and YYNGEE. The CDR3 covers 12 residues. DNA of the CDR3: TGTGCCAGCAGCGTACATGTGGGTGAGCAGTTCTTC. This codes for CASSVHVGEQFF.

Comment on this clonotype: This may arise from a read error, as a much more abundant clone is one base away. V gene TRBV2 combines with J gene TRBJ2-5; tentatively, D is TRBD2 (6 bases). From germline, CDR1 is SNHLY and CDR2 FYNNEI. The V and J ends lost 11 bases and 5 bases respectively, with 15 bases between them. This CDR3 region has 12 residues. The CDR3 region has the DNA TGTGCCGGCGGGACGAGCTGGGAGACCCAGTACTTC. This translates into CAGGTSWETQYF.

This clonotype has at least ten counts. The rearrangement joins TRBV29-1 to TRBJ1-5, with a possible D match to TRBD1 (6 bases). With 4 bases removed from V and 4 bases from J, the gap between germline ends came to 8 bases. The germline CDR1 and CDR2 sequences are SQVTM and ANQGSEA. The CDR3 is made up of 12 amino acids. The CDR3 sequence is CSVGTGNQPQHF. CDR3 DNA: TGCAGCGTTGGCACAGGGAATCAGCCCCAGCATTTT.

Ten or more counts support this clonotype. The gene calls are TRBV7-9 and TRBJ2-5, with TRBD1 matching 7 bases. The V gene's germline CDR1 is SEHNR and CDR2 FQNEAQ (reference sequence). Trimming at V came to 5 bases and at J to 5 bases, leaving 8 bases not matched to a gene. The CDR3 has 14 amino acids. CDR3 DNA sequence: TGTGCCAGCAGCGCGATGACAGGGTCGGAGACCCAGTACTTC. Its protein is CASSAMTGSETQYF.

In its sample, this clonotype was seen many times. The rearrangement uses TRBV18 and TRBJ1-5, with unresolved D. This CDR3 has 13 residues. Germline V gene sequence: CDR1 KGHSH, CDR2 LQKENI. Trimming removed 3 bases from V and 8 bases from J, with 11 bases in between. CDR3 residues: CASSPYGSEPQHF. In DNA, the CDR3 is TGTGCCAGCTCACCGTACGGGTCGGAGCCCCAGCATTTT. The whole variable domain, remainder taken from reference TRBV18 and TRBJ1-5, is NAGVMQNPRHLVRRRGQEARLRCSPMKGHSHVYWYRQLPEEGLKFMVYLQKENIIDESGMPKERFSAEFPKEGPSILRIQQVVRGDSAAYFCASSPYGSEPQHFGDGTRLSIL.

This clonotype was observed many times. The CDR3: CATNRLQGSGNTIYF. CDR3 coding DNA: TGTGCCACAAACCGACTACAGGGTTCTGGAAACACCATATATTTT. The rearrangement uses TRBV2 and TRBJ1-3, with TRBD1 as a possible D gene (6 bases). This CDR3 contains 15 residues. The V end was cut by 10 bases, the J end by 1 base, with 17 bases between. Looked up from germline, CDR1 is SNHLY and CDR2 is FYNNEI.

Note on this clonotype: Being one base from a much bigger clone, this may be a read error. V gene TRBV18 combines with J gene TRBJ2-7, with TRBD2 identical over 7 bases. There are 15 residues in the CDR3. Germline V gives CDR1 KGHSH, CDR2 LQKENI. Trimming removed 2 bases from V and 2 bases from J; junction bases left unmatched: 6. DNA for the CDR3: TGTGCCAGCTCACCAAAAGAAGGGAGGGCCTACGAGCAGTACTTC. Protein sequence: CASSPKEGRAYEQYF.

The sample holds a few counts of this clonotype. This chain uses TRBV9 with TRBJ2-1; the D gene is possibly TRBD2 (5 bases). The CDR3 has 15 amino acids. Germline V gene data show CDR1 as SGDLS and CDR2 as YYNGEE. Between the trimmed V and J ends, which lost 0 bases and 0 bases, there was a span of 7 bases. This CDR3 reads CASSVDGISYNEQFF. In DNA form, the CDR3 reads TGTGCCAGCAGCGTAGACGGGATCTCCTACAATGAGCAGTTCTTC. The variable domain in full, completed from reference TRBV9 and TRBJ2-1, reads DSGVTQTPKHLITATGQRVTLRCSPRSGDLSVYWYQQSLDQGLQFLIQYYNGEERAKGNILERFSAQQFPDLHSELNLSSLELGDSALYFCASSVDGISYNEQFFGPGTRLTVL.

The sample holds many counts of this clonotype. The CDR3 spells CASSPRPSTGELFF. Here the CDR3 DNA reads TGTGCCAGCAGCCCCCGCCCTTCAACCGGGGAGCTGTTTTTT. This rearrangement joins TRBV3-1 to TRBJ2-2; D is unresolved. The length of the CDR3 is 14 residues. CDR1 is LGHDT and CDR2 is YNNKEL in the germline V gene (reference sequence). V was pared by 4 bases and J by 5 bases, with 11 bases between.

This clonotype was seen ten or more times. V and J are TRBV2 and TRBJ2-3; 13 bases agree with TRBD2. The trim removed 5 bases at V and 4 bases at J, leaving 9 bases unmatched. Germline V CDR1 and CDR2: SNHLY, FYNNEI. This CDR3 has 17 amino acids. CDR3 nucleotide sequence: TGTGCCAGCAGTCTACGGACTAGCGGGAGTAGGGCAGATACGCAGTATTTT. Its protein is CASSLRTSGSRADTQYF.

The chain carries TRBV10-2 and TRBJ2-1, with D possibly matching TRBD2 (5 bases). This CDR3 comprises 15 residues. The germline gives CDR1 WSHSY, CDR2 SAAADI. V dropped 0 bases and J dropped 10 bases, with 16 bases sitting between them. CDR3 bases: TGCGCCAGCAGTGAGTCGACGGGAAGGTTCAAGGAGCAGTTCTTC. The encoded protein is CASSESTGRFKEQFF.

Comments on this clonotype: Its ends do not fully match the called genes, so a read error is possible. The chain recombines TRBV5-5 with TRBJ2-1; possibly TRBD1 or TRBD2 for D (6 bases each). Germline CDR1 reads SGHKS; CDR2 reads YYEKEE (reference sequence). The CDR3 is 17 amino acids. CDR3 nucleotides: TGTGCCAGCAGATTGGGGTCGGGAGCCCCGGGGGACAATGAGCAGCTCTTC. Encoded protein: CASRLGSGAPGDNEQLF. The complete variable domain, with remaining parts taken from reference TRBV5-5 and TRBJ2-1, reads DAGVTQSPTHLIKTRGQQVTLRCSPISGHKSVSWYQQVLGQGPQFIFQYYEKEERGRGNFPDRFSARQFPNYSSELNVNALLLGDSALYLCASRLGSGAPGDNEQLFGPGTRLTVL.

The sample holds many counts of this clonotype. This chain links TRBV12-3 or TRBV12-4 with TRBJ1-2; possibly TRBD1 for D (6 bases). The V gene lost 5 bases and the J gene lost 6 bases, with 19 bases spanning the gap. The CDR3 length is 15 residues. CDR3 sequence: CASSARVQGPNGYTF. The DNA for the CDR3 is TGTGCCAGCAGTGCAAGGGTACAGGGCCCTAATGGCTACACCTTC.

This clonotype was recorded many times. This chain uses TRBV29-1 with TRBJ2-1, with TRBD1 as a possible D gene (5 bases). The CDR3 extends over 14 amino acids. CDR1 and CDR2 from the germline V gene are SQVTM and ANQGSEA. The V and J ends lost 6 bases and 0 bases respectively, with 12 bases between them. This CDR3 reads CSVAGLRSYNEQFF. The CDR3 coding sequence is TGCAGCGTGGCAGGGTTACGCTCCTACAATGAGCAGTTCTTC.

This clonotype was found many times. V is TRBV7-2 and J is TRBJ2-1; D might be TRBD2 (6 bases). There are 14 residues in the CDR3. V shed 1 base and J shed 7 bases, with 11 bases lying between them. CDR1 and CDR2 from the germline V gene are SGHTA and FQGNSA. The CDR3 protein is CASSLVREMNEQFF. The CDR3 DNA reads TGTGCCAGCAGCTTAGTTCGGGAGATGAATGAGCAGTTCTTC.

The chain combines TRBV10-3 with TRBJ2-3, with 7 bases aligning to TRBD2. The length of the CDR3 is 16 residues. The V gene's germline CDR1 is ENHRY and CDR2 SYGVKD. Losses at the gene ends were 7 bases for V and 0 bases for J; bases not matched to a gene: 10. CDR3 in DNA: TGTGCCATCATGAACCCTAGCGGAGGGAGCACAGATACGCAGTATTTT. Translating gives CAIMNPSGGSTDTQYF.

The sample holds many counts of this clonotype. DNA of the CDR3: TGTGCCAGCAGTCCCGGTGGCATAATCAATGAGCAGTTCTTC. The encoded protein is CASSPGGIINEQFF. This chain uses TRBV28 with TRBJ2-1, with D unresolved. From germline, CDR1 is MDHEN and CDR2 SYDVKM. V lost 5 bases to trimming and J lost 6 bases, with 14 bases between them. The CDR3 has 14 residues. Together with reference TRBV28 and TRBJ2-1, the CDR3 gives the full variable domain: DVKVTQSSRYLVKRTGEKVFLECVQDMDHENMFWYRQDPGLGLRLIYFSYDVKMKEKGDIPEGYSVSREKKERFSLILESASTNQTSMYLCASSPGGIINEQFFGPGTRLTVL.

This chain's CDR3 is CASSHGSGNPGELFF. The CDR3 DNA reads TGCGCCAGCAGCCACGGGAGCGGGAATCCCGGGGAGCTGTTTTTT. The V call is TRBV4-1, the J call TRBJ2-2, with 7 bases matching TRBD2. This CDR3 comprises 15 residues. Per germline, CDR1 MGHRA and CDR2 YSYEKL. V dropped 3 bases and J dropped 6; count of bases not matched to a gene: 7.

This clonotype was counted many times. The V call is TRBV13, the J call TRBJ2-7, with TRBD2 matching 12 bases. CDR1 and CDR2 from the germline V gene are PRHDT and FYEKMQ (reference sequence). This CDR3 comprises 14 residues. V lost 4 bases and J lost 6; bases outside the gene matches: 4. The CDR3 spells CASSWTSGIREQYF. CDR3 in DNA: TGTGCCAGCAGCTGGACTAGCGGGATACGCGAGCAGTACTTC.

The chain recombines TRBV19 with TRBJ1-1, with 9 nucleotides matching TRBD1. CDR1 is LNHDA and CDR2 is SQIVND in the germline V gene (reference sequence). This CDR3 has 15 residues. V lost 4 bases and J lost 0; bases outside the gene matches: 3. CDR3 coding DNA: TGTGCCAGTAGTAGGGGGACAGGGATGAACACTGAAGCTTTCTTT. Encoded protein: CASSRGTGMNTEAFF.

Ten or more counts support this clonotype. The genes are TRBV10-3 and TRBJ2-2; D may match TRBD1 or TRBD2 (5 bases each). The germline gives CDR1 ENHRY, CDR2 SYGVKD. With 6 bases removed from V and 2 bases from J, the gap between germline ends came to 10 bases. The CDR3 is made up of 14 amino acids. CDR3 sequence (DNA): TGTGCCATCAGCGGGACCCCCAACACCGGGGAGCTGTTTTTT. Protein sequence: CAISGTPNTGELFF.

This clonotype was counted many times. J is TRBJ2-3 and V is TRBV11-2, with TRBD2 as a possible D gene (7 bases). Trimming shortened V by 5 bases and J by 2 bases, and 17 bases separated the two germline ends. Germline-derived CDR1 and CDR2 are SGHAT and FQNNGV. CDR3 size: 16 residues. CDR3 loop: CASSPRGGLPTDTQYF. In DNA form, the CDR3 reads TGTGCCAGCAGCCCTAGGGGGGGACTACCCACAGATACGCAGTATTTT.

This clonotype was seen repeatedly, ten times or more. This chain links TRBV29-1 with TRBJ1-1; 8 nucleotides line up with TRBD1. CDR3 length equals 14 residues. Trimming cost V 0 bases and J 1 base; bases outside gene matches: 1. From germline, CDR1 is SQVTM and CDR2 ANQGSEA. CDR3: CSVEEDRENTEAFF. The CDR3, as DNA: TGCAGCGTTGAAGAGGACAGGGAGAACACTGAAGCTTTCTTT. The full variable domain, rest sourced from reference TRBV29-1 and TRBJ1-1, is SAVISQKPSRDICQRGTSLTIQCQVDSQVTMMFWYRQQPGQSLTLIATANQGSEATYESGFVIDKFPISRPNLTFSTLTVSNMSPEDSSIYLCSVEEDRENTEAFFGQGTRLTVV.

Concerning this clonotype itself: Being one base from a much bigger clone, this may be a read error. The chain recombines TRBV5-6 with TRBJ2-7, with TRBD2 matching 10 bases. CDR1 and CDR2 (germline): SGHDT, YYEEEE. The length of the CDR3 is 15 residues. The ends lost 2 bases at V and 7 bases at J; junction bases unmatched: 9. The CDR3 coding sequence is TGTGCCAGCAGCTTTGTAGCGGGAGGTTTGGATGAGCAGTACTTC. It is translated as CASSFVAGGLDEQYF. Full variable domain (rest looked up from reference TRBV5-6 and TRBJ2-7): DAGVTQSPTHLIKTRGQQVTLRCSPKSGHDTVSWYQQALGQGPQFIFQYYEEEERQRGNFPDRFSGHQFPNYSSELNVNALLLGDSALYLCASSFVAGGLDEQYFGPGTRLTVT.

This clonotype appeared many times. The CDR3 DNA reads TGTGCCAGCAGCGTAGGCAGGAACTATGGCTACACCTTC. Translation: CASSVGRNYGYTF. The J gene is TRBJ1-2, the V gene TRBV9; D is unresolved. This CDR3 region has 13 residues. Germline CDR1 is SGDLS and CDR2 is YYNGEE. V was clipped by 0 bases and J by 2 bases, with 5 bases between them.

The sample holds a few counts of this clonotype. The CDR3 loop is CASSPMGLAISYEQYF. In DNA, the CDR3 is TGCGCCAGCAGCCCCATGGGACTAGCTATAAGCTACGAGCAGTACTTC. The rearrangement links TRBV4-1 to TRBJ2-7; 9 bases map to TRBD2. Germline CDR1 is MGHRA and CDR2 is YSYEKL. The CDR3 spans 16 residues. V dropped 4 bases and J dropped 3; count of bases not matched to a gene: 10.